This T cell receptor beta chain originates from a study of blood T cell repertoires in COVID-19. Study information: Spain, Italy and the United States supplied samples that represented acute and convalescent COVID-19.

Germline V gene lookup returns CDR1 MDHEN and CDR2 SYDVKM. With 6 bases removed from V and 2 bases from J, the gap between germline ends came to 16 bases. The CDR3 is 15 amino acids. Membership in each cohort depended on participant-reported clinical history. Among Cohort 3 donors, those recovered had two negative PCRs, clearance, or symptom resolution. In the authors' methods: The assay estimated nucleated cells by amplifying reference gene primers. TCRdb's table, derived via immunoSEQ multiplex PCR, lists solely in-frame clones and lacks some. V, J and clone size reflect that table, while D and trimming were determined from the DNA. The sample lists some 320,000 clones, over 75% occurring once.

The sequence was obtained from a woman in her twenties or thirties who had recovered from COVID-19. Sample: PBMCs or T cells enriched from blood (not recorded which). The chain joins TRBV28 to TRBJ1-2; the D gene is possibly TRBD1 (5 bases). CDR3 residues: CASRPMEGLNYGYTF. In DNA form, the CDR3 reads TGTGCCAGCAGACCTATGGAGGGGTTGAACTATGGCTACACCTTC.